This T cell receptor beta chain emerged from a study of blood T cells in healthy people across ages. Study-wide background: Template switching picked up about one barcoded beta molecule for each two T cells. Findings of the study overall: PBMC samples, being unsorted, prevented any conclusive comparison of naive and antigen-experienced cells. More naive CD4+ cells and higher diversity were found in long-lived than in aged donors.

Using a J-beta primer mix together with a sample-barcoded 5' primer, a second PCR was run for about 6 to 12 cycles. TCRdb processed the 5' RACE reads anew with MiXCR; each CDR3 protein has one entry. This sample has about 650,000 distinct CDR3 sequences, with approximately 52% found just once. The trim removed 3 bases at V and 6 bases at J, leaving 15 bases unmatched. Germline CDR1 reads SQVTM; CDR2 reads ANQGSEA. CDR3 length equals 16 residues. Remarks on this clonotype: Its antigen is not identified.

Material: blood. The gene calls are TRBV29-1 and TRBJ2-5; 8 bases fit TRBD2. This sequence was found in a woman of 80 years or more in good health. The CDR3 DNA reads as TGCAGCGTTGAGCCTTGGGGGCGACTAGCGCTCAAGACCCAGTACTTC. Translating gives CSVEPWGRLALKTQYF.